Listed below are T cell receptor beta chains from one sample, sequenced in a study of blood T cell repertoires in COVID-19. Sequenced by immunoSEQ multiplex PCR; TCRdb stores in-frame clones only, minus some. Of 250,000 to 350,000 clones in the sample, approximately 91% were seen once. Sequenced sample: peripheral blood. These receptors all stem from a woman aged 30 to 39 with COVID-19, enrolled during active disease. CDR3s include the opening cysteine and the closing phenylalanine or tryptophan. D genes are given only for firm matches. Size is stated for part of the rows, as once, few or many counts, or as a class when the clone is expanded.

j_call v_call d_call clone_size cdr3_aa cdr3_nt
TRBJ2-5 TRBV4-1 TRBD1 . CASSQDPAGGATQYF TGCGCCAGCAGCCAAGATCCGGCAGGGGGCGCGACCCAGTACTTC
TRBJ1-1 TRBV28 TRBD1 . CASSTTGQGLNTEAFF TGTGCCAGCAGTACCACAGGACAGGGTTTGAACACTGAAGCTTTCTTT
TRBJ2-1 TRBV2 TRBD1 . CASSPGQGGGNEQFF TGTGCCAGCAGCCCGGGACAGGGGGGTGGGAATGAGCAGTTCTTC
TRBJ1-4 TRBV9 TRBD1 . CASSAHRGANEKLFF TGTGCCAGCAGCGCCCACAGGGGAGCTAATGAAAAACTGTTTTTT
TRBJ2-1 TRBV4-3 . . CASSQDRAATEQFF TGCGCCAGCAGCCAAGACCGCGCCGCAACTGAGCAGTTCTTC
TRBJ2-7 TRBV9 TRBD2 . CASSPGLAGNYEQYF TGTGCCAGCAGCCCCGGACTAGCGGGAAATTACGAGCAGTACTTC
TRBJ2-1 TRBV6-5 . . CASRQDREDNEQFF TGTGCCAGCAGACAAGACAGAGAAGACAATGAGCAGTTCTTC
TRBJ1-1 TRBV3-1/TRBV3-2 TRBD1 . CASSQGQGTTEAFF TGTGCCAGCAGCCAAGGACAGGGGACCACTGAAGCTTTCTTT
TRBJ2-7 TRBV7-9 . . CASSLPTASYEQYF TGTGCCAGCAGCTTACCAACAGCCTCCTACGAGCAGTACTTC
TRBJ2-7 TRBV7-3 TRBD2 . CASSLVGGVYEQYF TGTGCCAGCAGCTTAGTCGGGGGGGTCTACGAGCAGTACTTC
TRBJ2-5 TRBV24-1 TRBD2 . CATSDRSGRTETQYF TGTGCCACCAGTGATCGTAGCGGGAGGACGGAGACCCAGTACTTC
TRBJ2-1 TRBV20-1 TRBD2 . CSASVGGLPSYNEQFF TGCAGTGCTAGTGTCGGGGGGTTACCATCCTACAATGAGCAGTTCTTC
TRBJ1-6 TRBV7-9 . . CASRPTENYNSPLHF TGTGCCAGCAGGCCGACAGAGAACTATAATTCACCCCTCCACTTT
TRBJ2-1 TRBV28 TRBD1 . CASSLLTGDNEQFF TGTGCCAGCAGTTTGTTGACAGGGGACAATGAGCAGTTCTTC
TRBJ2-7 TRBV2 . . CASSGRRYEQYF TGTGCCAGCAGCGGAAGGCGGTACGAGCAGTACTTC
TRBJ2-7 TRBV15 TRBD1 . CATSRDPGTVSYEQYF TGTGCCACCAGCAGAGACCCTGGGACAGTCTCCTACGAGCAGTACTTC
TRBJ1-5 TRBV30 TRBD1 . CAWSAGQGNQPQHF TGTGCCTGGAGCGCGGGACAGGGAAATCAGCCCCAGCATTTT
TRBJ2-5 TRBV27 TRBD1 . CASSLGTGHQETQYF TGTGCCAGCAGTCTCGGGACAGGACACCAAGAGACCCAGTACTTC
TRBJ2-7 TRBV19 . . CASSRGHYEQYF TGTGCCAGTAGTAGGGGCCACTACGAGCAGTACTTC
TRBJ2-3 TRBV19 TRBD1 . CASTSAAGGRDTQYF TGTGCCAGCACTTCGGCGGCAGGGGGCAGGGATACGCAGTATTTT
TRBJ2-3 TRBV6-2/TRBV6-3 TRBD1 few CASSSLRGQVPDTQYF TGTGCCAGCAGTTCTCTCAGGGGGCAGGTGCCAGATACGCAGTATTTT
TRBJ2-1 TRBV7-2 TRBD2 once CASSLSSSGRTNEQFF TGTGCCAGCAGCTTAAGTTCTAGCGGGAGGACCAATGAGCAGTTCTTC
TRBJ2-6 TRBV7-9 TRBD2 . CASSFSGLGSLSGANVLTF TGTGCCAGCAGCTTTAGCGGGCTCGGATCCCTTTCTGGGGCCAACGTCCTGACTTTC
TRBJ2-2 TRBV9 TRBD1 . CASSAARDRVYAGELFF TGTGCCAGCAGCGCGGCCCGGGACAGGGTATACGCCGGGGAGCTGTTTTTT
TRBJ2-3 TRBV5-4 . . CASRGGRVGADTQYF TGTGCCAGCAGGGGAGGACGGGTGGGAGCAGATACGCAGTATTTT
TRBJ2-7 TRBV5-4 . . CASTRTAGQTYEQYF TGTGCCAGCACTCGGACAGCGGGACAAACCTACGAGCAGTACTTC
TRBJ1-2 TRBV6-1 . once CASSDRNGGYTF TGTGCCAGCAGTGACAGGAATGGCGGCTACACCTTC
TRBJ2-3 TRBV11-3 TRBD2 . CASSSPGLADTQYF TGTGCCAGCAGCTCCCCGGGACTAGCAGATACGCAGTATTTT